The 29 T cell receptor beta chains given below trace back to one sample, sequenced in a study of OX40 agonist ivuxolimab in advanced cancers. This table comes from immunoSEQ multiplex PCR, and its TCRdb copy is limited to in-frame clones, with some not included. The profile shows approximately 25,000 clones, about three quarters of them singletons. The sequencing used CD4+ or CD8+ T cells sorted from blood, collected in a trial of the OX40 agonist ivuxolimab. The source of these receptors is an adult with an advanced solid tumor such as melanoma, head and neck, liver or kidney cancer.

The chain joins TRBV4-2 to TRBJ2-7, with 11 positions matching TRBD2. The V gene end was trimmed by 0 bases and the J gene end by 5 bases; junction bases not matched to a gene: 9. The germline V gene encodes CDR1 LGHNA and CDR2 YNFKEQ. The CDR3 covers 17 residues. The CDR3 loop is CASSQELTSGSSNEQYF. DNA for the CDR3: TGTGCCAGCAGCCAAGAACTAACTAGCGGGAGTTCGAACGAGCAGTACTTC.

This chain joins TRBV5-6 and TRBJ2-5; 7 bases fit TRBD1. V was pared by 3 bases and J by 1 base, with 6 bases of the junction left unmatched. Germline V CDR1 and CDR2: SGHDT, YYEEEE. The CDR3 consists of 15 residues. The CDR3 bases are TGTGCCAGCAGCTGGATGGGGGACAGCCAAGAGACCCAGTACTTC. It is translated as CASSWMGDSQETQYF.

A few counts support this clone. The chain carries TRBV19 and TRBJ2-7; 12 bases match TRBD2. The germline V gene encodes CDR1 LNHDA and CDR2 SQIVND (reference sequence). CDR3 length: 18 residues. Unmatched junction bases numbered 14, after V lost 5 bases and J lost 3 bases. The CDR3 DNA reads TGTGCCAGTAGTCCGACTAGCGGGGGTGTTTCCCTTTTCTACGAGCAGTACTTC. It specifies CASSPTSGGVSLFYEQYF.

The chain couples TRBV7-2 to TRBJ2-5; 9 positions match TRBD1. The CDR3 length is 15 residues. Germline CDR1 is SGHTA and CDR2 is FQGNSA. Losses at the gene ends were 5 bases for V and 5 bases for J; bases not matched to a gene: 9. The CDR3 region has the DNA TGTGCCAGCAGCCCGCGGGACAGGGTGAGGGAGACCCAGTACTTC. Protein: CASSPRDRVRETQYF.

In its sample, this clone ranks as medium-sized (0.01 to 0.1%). The chain's CDR3 is CSVVVEGLFYEQYF. As DNA, the CDR3 is TGCAGCGTTGTGGTAGAGGGTCTATTTTACGAGCAGTACTTC. This chain uses TRBV29-1 with TRBJ2-7; D might be TRBD2 (5 bases). This CDR3 comprises 14 residues. V lost 4 bases and J lost 4, with 17 bases in between. Looked up from germline, CDR1 is SQVTM and CDR2 is ANQGSEA.

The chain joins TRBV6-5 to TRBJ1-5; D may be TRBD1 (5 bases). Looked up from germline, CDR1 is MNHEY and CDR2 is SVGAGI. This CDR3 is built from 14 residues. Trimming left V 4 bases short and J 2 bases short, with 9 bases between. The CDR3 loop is CASSSGIGNQPQHF. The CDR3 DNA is TGTGCCAGCAGTTCAGGGATCGGCAATCAGCCCCAGCATTTT.

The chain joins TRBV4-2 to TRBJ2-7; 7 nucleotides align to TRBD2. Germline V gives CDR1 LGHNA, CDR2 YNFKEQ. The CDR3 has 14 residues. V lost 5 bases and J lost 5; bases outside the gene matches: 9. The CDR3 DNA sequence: TGTGCCAGCAGCTTAAATAGCGGGTATGACGAGCAGTACTTC. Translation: CASSLNSGYDEQYF.

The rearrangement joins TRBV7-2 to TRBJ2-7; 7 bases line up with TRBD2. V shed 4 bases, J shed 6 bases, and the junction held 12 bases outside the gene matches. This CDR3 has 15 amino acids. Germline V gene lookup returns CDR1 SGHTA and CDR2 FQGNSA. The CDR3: CASSSGSGTMTEQYF. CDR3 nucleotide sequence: TGTGCCAGCAGCTCCGGATCCGGGACTATGACCGAGCAGTACTTC.

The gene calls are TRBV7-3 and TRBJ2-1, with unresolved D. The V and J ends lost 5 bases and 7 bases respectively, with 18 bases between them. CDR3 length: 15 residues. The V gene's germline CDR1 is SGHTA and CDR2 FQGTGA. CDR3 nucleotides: TGTGCCAGCAGCGTAGGGAAGGGATTGGGAAATGAGCAGTTCTTC. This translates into CASSVGKGLGNEQFF.

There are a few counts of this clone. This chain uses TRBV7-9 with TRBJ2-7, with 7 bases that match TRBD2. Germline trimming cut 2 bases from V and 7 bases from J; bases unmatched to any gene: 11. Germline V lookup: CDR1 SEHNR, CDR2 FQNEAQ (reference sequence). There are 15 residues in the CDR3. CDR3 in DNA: TGTGCCAGCAGCTTAACGAGCGGGACCCCCGGGGAGCAGTACTTC. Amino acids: CASSLTSGTPGEQYF.

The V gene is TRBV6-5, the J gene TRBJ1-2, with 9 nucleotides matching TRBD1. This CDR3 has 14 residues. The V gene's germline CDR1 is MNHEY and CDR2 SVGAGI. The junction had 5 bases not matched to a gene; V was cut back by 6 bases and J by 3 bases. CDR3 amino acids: CASRTGGWDYGYTF. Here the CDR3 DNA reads TGTGCCAGCAGGACAGGGGGATGGGACTATGGCTACACCTTC.

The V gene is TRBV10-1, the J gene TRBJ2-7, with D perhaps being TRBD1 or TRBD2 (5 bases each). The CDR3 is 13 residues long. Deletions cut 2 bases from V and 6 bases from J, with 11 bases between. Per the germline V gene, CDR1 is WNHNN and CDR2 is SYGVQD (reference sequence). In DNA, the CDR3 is TGCGCCAGCAGTGAGAGGGCAGGGACCGAGCAGTACTTC. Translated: CASSERAGTEQYF.

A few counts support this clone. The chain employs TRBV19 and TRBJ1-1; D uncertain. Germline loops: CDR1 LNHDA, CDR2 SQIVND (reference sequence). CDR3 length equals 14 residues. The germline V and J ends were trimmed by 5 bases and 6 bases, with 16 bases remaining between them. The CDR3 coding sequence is TGTGCCAGTAGTGACTACAACGGGTTCGCTGAAGCTTTCTTT. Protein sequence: CASSDYNGFAEAFF.

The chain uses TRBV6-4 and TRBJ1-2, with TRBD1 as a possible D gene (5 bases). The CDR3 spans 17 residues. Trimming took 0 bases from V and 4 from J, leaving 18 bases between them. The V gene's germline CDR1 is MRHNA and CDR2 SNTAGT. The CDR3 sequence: CASSDSRQGGSLYGYTF. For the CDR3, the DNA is TGTGCCAGCAGTGACTCGAGGCAGGGAGGTTCCCTCTATGGCTACACCTTC.

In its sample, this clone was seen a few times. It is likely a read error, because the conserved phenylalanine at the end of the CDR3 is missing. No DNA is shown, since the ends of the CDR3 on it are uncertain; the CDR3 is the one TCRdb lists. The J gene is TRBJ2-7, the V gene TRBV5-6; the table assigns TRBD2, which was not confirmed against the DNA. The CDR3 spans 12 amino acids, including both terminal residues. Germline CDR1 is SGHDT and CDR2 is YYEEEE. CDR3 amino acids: CASSPGPGLEVL.

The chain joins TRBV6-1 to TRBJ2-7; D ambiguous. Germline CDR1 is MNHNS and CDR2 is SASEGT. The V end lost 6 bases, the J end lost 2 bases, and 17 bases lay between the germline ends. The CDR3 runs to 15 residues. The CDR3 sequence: CASSLVLGGTYEQYF. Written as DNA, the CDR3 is TGTGCCAGCAGCCTTGTGCTGGGCGGAACCTACGAGCAGTACTTC.

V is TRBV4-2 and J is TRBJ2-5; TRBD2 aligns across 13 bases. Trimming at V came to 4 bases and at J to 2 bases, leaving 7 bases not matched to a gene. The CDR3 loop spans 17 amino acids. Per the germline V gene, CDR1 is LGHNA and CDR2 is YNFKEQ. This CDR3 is CASSPMSLAGGQETQYF. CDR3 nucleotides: TGTGCCAGCAGCCCGATGTCACTAGCGGGGGGGCAAGAGACCCAGTACTTC.

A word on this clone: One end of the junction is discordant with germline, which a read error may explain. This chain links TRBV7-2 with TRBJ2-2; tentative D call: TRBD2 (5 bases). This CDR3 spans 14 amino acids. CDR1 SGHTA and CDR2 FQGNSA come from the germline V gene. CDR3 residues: CASCRGWNSGELFF. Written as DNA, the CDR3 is TGTGCCAGCTGCCGAGGGTGGAACTCCGGGGAGCTGTTTTTT. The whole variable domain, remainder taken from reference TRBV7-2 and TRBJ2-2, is GAGVSQSPSNKVTEKGKDVELRCDPISGHTALYWYRQSLGQGLEFLIYFQGNSAPDKSGLPSDRFSAERTGGSVSTLTIQRTQQEDSAVYLCASCRGWNSGELFFGEGSRLTVL.

The DNA for the CDR3 is TGTGCCAGCTCATCCGGGACAGGTGGGGTAGATCAGCCCCAGCATTTT. The encoded protein is CASSSGTGGVDQPQHF. The J gene is TRBJ1-5, the V gene TRBV18; 8 bases line up with TRBD1. CDR3 length: 16 amino acids. J gave up 5 bases and V 5 bases, and 11 bases lay outside the gene matches. Germline CDR1 KGHSH, CDR2 LQKENI.

In DNA, the CDR3 is TGTGCCAGCAGAAAAACAGGGCCTTCTGGGGCCAACGTCCTGACTTTC. This translates into CASRKTGPSGANVLTF. The gene calls are TRBV28 and TRBJ2-6; possibly TRBD1 for D (6 bases). This CDR3 spans 16 amino acids. Trimming left V 6 bases short and J 1 base short, with 13 bases between. Germline CDR1 reads MDHEN; CDR2 reads SYDVKM.

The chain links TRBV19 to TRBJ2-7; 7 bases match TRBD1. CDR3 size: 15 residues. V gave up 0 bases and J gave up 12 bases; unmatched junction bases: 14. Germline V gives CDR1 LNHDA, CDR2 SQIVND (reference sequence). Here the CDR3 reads CASSIEGDSIQKRYF. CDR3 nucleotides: TGTGCCAGTAGTATAGAGGGGGACAGCATCCAGAAGCGGTACTTC.

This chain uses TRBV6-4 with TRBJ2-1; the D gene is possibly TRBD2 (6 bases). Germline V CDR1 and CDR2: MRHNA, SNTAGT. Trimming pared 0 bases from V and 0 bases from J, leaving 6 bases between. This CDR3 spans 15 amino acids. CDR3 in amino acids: CASSDSSGSYNEQFF. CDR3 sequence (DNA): TGTGCCAGCAGTGACTCTAGCGGCTCCTACAATGAGCAGTTCTTC.

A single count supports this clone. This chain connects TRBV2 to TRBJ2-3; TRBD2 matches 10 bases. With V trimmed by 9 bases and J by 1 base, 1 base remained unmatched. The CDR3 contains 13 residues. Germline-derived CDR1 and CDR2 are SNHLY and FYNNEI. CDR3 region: CARGTSGTDTQYF. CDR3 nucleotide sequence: TGTGCCAGAGGGACTAGCGGCACAGATACGCAGTATTTT.

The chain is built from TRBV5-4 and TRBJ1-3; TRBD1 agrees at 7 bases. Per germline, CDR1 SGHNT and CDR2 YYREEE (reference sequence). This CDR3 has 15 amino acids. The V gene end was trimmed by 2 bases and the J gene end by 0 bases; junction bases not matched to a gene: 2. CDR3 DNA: TGTGCCAGCAGCTTACAGGGGAGCTCTGGAAACACCATATATTTT. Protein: CASSLQGSSGNTIYF.

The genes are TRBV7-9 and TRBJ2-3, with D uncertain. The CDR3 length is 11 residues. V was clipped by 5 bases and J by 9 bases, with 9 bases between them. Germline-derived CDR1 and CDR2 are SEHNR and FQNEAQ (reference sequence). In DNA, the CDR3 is TGTGCCAGCAGCCCAATCTCCACGCAGTATTTT. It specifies CASSPISTQYF.

The CDR3 here is CASSVRHGTDTQYF. Here the CDR3 DNA reads TGTGCCAGCAGCGTAAGACACGGCACAGATACGCAGTATTTT. V gene TRBV5-6 combines with J gene TRBJ2-3; D remains ambiguous. Trimming stripped 4 bases from V and 1 base from J, with 10 bases between. The CDR3 loop spans 14 amino acids. Germline assignment: CDR1 SGHDT and CDR2 YYEEEE.

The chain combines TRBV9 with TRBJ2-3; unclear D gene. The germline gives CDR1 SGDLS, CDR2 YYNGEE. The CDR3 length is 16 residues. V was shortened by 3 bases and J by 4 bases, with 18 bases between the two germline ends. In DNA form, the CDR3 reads TGTGCCAGCAGCGCGATGGTCGGCGTGAGCGCAGATACGCAGTATTTT. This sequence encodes CASSAMVGVSADTQYF.

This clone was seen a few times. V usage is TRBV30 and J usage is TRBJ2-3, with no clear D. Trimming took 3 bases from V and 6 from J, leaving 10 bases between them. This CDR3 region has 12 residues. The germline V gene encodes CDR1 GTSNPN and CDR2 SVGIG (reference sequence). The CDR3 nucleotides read TGTGCCTGGAGCATATCGCTGGATACGCAGTATTTT. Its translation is CAWSISLDTQYF.

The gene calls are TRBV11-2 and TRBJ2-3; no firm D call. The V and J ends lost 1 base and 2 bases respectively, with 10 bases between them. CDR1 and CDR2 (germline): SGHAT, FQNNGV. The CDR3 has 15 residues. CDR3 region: CASSLGSYPTDTQYF. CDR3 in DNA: TGTGCCAGCAGCTTAGGCAGTTATCCCACAGATACGCAGTATTTT.